This TCR beta chain was profiled in a study of shared clonotypes between healthy human individuals. The CDR3 extends over 17 amino acids. The junction had 17 bases not matched to a gene; V was cut back by 5 bases and J by 6 bases. Germline CDR1 and CDR2: SEHNR and FQNEAQ (reference sequence). In the original processing: Junction-only sequences produced by ImmunoSEQ had no quality scores, so filtering differed. Generated by immunoSEQ multiplex PCR, the TCRdb table keeps only in-frame clones and is missing some. Clonal size and the V and J genes are those of that table, whereas D and trimming came from the DNA. The repertoire holds roughly 2.2 million clones, with approximately 95% as singletons. Findings and limits, study-wide: Naive subsets generally had larger estimated richness than memory subsets.

CD4+ cell separation produced CD45RA+ naive and CD45RA-negative memory subsets. Turning to this clone: Its target is not known.

The TCR comes from a man between 18 and 29 years old in good health. Some clones in this sample may be carry-over from other donors' samples. The chain uses TRBV7-9 and TRBJ2-3; 7 nucleotides line up with TRBD2. The source material was naive CD4+ T cells from PBMCs. Sample subset: CD45RA+ positively selected. CDR3 sequence: CASSRLSAGDTRDTQYF. CDR3 nucleotide sequence: TGTGCCAGCAGCCGCCTGAGCGCGGGAGACACGAGGGATACGCAGTATTTT.